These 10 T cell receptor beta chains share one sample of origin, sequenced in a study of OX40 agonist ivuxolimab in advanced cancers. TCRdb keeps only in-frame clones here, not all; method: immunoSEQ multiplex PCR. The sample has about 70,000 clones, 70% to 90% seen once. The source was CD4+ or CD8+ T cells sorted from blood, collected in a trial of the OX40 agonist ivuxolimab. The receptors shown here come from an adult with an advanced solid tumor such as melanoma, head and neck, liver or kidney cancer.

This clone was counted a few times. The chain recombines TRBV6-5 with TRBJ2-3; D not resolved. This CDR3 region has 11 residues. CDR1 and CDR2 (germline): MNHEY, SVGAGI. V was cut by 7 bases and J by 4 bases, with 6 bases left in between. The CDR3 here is CASTVSDTQYF. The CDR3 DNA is TGTGCCAGCACGGTTTCAGATACGCAGTATTTT.

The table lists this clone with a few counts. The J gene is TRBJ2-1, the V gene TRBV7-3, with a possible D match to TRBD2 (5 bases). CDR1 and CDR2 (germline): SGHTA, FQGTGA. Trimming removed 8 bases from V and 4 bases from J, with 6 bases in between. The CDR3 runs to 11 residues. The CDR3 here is CASGSYNEQFF. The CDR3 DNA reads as TGTGCCAGCGGGAGTTACAATGAGCAGTTCTTC.

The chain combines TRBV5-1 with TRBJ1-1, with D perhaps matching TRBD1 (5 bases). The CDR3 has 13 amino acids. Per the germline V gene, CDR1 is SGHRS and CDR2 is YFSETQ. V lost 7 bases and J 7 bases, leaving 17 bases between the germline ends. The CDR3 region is CASLTNLGGEAFF. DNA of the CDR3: TGCGCCAGCTTGACGAATCTGGGGGGTGAAGCTTTCTTT.

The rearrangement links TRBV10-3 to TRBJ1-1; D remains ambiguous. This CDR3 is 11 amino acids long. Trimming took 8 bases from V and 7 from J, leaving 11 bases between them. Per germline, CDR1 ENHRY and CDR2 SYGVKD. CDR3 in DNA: TGTGCCATCGCCACTGGGGATGAAGCTTTCTTT. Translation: CAIATGDEAFF.

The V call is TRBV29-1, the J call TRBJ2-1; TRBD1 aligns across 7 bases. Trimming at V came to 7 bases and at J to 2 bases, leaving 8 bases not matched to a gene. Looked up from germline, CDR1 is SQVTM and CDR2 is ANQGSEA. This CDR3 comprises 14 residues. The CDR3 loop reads CSAALGTAYNEQFF. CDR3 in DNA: TGCAGCGCCGCCCTCGGGACAGCCTACAATGAGCAGTTCTTC.

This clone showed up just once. DNA of the CDR3: TGCGCCAGCAGCTCCGGACAGGGTGGGAATCAGCCCCAGCATTTT. Its translation is CASSSGQGGNQPQHF. This chain links TRBV5-1 with TRBJ1-5; 8 bases align to TRBD1. From germline, CDR1 is SGHRS and CDR2 YFSETQ. The CDR3 has 15 residues. Trimming cost V 3 bases and J 4 bases; bases outside gene matches: 6.

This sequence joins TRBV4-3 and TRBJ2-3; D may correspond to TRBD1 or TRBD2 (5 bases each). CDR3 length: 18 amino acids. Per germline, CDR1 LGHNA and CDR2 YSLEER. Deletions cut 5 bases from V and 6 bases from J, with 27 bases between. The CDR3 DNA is TGCGCCAGCAGCGGAAACCGACGGGACCCGAAGCAAGGGGATACGCAGTATTTT. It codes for CASSGNRRDPKQGDTQYF.

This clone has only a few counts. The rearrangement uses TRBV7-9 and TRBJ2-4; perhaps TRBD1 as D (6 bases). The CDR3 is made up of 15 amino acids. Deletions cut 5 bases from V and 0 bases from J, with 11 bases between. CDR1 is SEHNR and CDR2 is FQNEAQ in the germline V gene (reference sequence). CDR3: CASSPLGGAKNIQYF. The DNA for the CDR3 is TGTGCCAGCAGCCCTTTAGGGGGAGCCAAAAACATTCAGTACTTC.

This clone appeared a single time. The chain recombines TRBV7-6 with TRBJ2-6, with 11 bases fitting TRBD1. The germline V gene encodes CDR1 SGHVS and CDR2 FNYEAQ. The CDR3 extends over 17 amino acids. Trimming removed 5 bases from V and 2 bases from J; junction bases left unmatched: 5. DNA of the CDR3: TGTGCCAGCAGCAGAGGACAGGGGGCGACTGGGGCCAACGTCCTGACTTTC. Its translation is CASSRGQGATGANVLTF.

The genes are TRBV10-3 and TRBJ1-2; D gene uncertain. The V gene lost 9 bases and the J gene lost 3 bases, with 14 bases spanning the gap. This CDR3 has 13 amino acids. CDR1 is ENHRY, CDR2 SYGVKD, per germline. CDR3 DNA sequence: TGTGCCATGACCTCCGGGCCGGACTATGGCTACACCTTC. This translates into CAMTSGPDYGYTF.